The subject of this entry is one TCR beta chain. Its target is not known. Produced via immunoSEQ multiplex PCR; TCRdb's table is partial and in-frame only. The table has 40,000 to 50,000 clones, 95% seen once. This entry belongs to a study of T cells in tuberculosis. Findings and limits, study-wide: GMM-specific TCRs were nearer to active tuberculosis alpha repertoires, suggesting expansion. Classification accuracy was about 90% (AUROC 0.7 to 0.9) with the GMM-specific repertoire.

Each donor contributed 100,000 or so T cells on average, unsorted. V shed 7 bases, J shed 1 base, and the junction held 9 bases outside the gene matches. This CDR3 region has 16 residues. CDR1 is SNHLY and CDR2 is FYNNEI in the germline V gene. The source is a donor aged 5 to 30 with latent tuberculosis or without tuberculosis infection. The gene calls are TRBV2 and TRBJ2-5, with 10 positions matching TRBD1. The sample was PBMCs. The CDR3 bases are TGTGCCAGCAAACCCAGGGGGACAGGGGTCCAAGAGACCCAGTACTTC. Translated, it gives CASKPRGTGVQETQYF. Supplemented by reference TRBV2 and TRBJ2-5, the full variable domain reads EPEVTQTPSHQVTQMGQEVILRCVPISNHLYFYWYRQILGQKVEFLVSFYNNEISEKSEIFDDQFSVERPDGSNFTLKIRSTKLEDSAMYFCASKPRGTGVQETQYFGPGTRLLVL.